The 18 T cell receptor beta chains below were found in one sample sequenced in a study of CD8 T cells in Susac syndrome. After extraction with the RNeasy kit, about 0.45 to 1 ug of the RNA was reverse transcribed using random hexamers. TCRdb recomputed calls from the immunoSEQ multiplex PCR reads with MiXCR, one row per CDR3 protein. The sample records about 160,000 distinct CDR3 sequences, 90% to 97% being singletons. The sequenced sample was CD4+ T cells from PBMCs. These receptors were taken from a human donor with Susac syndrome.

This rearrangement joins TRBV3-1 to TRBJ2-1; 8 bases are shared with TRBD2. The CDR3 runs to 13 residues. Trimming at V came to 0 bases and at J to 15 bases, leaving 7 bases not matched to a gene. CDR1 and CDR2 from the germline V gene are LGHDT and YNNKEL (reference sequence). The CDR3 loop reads CASSQDRGGRLFF. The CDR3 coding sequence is TGTGCCAGCAGCCAAGATCGGGGGGGTAGGCTGTTCTTC.

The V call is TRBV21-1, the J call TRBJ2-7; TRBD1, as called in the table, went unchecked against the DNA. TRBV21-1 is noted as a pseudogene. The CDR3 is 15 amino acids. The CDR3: CASTLPGQGSYEQYV. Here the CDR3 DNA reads TGTGCCAGCACCTTGCCGGGACAGGGGTCCTACGAGCAGTACGTC.

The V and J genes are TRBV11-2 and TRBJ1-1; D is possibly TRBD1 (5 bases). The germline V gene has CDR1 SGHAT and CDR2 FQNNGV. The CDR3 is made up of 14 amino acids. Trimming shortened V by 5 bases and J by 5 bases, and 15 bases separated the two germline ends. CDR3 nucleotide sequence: TGTGCCAGCAGCCTCCGGGACCGAGGGACTGAAGCTTTCTTT. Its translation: CASSLRDRGTEAFF.

CDR3 nucleotide sequence: TGCAGTGCTCCGGGGGAAGGGGGCTATGGCTACACCTTC. This gives the protein CSAPGEGGYGYTF. This rearrangement joins TRBV20-1 to TRBJ1-2, with TRBD1 as a possible D gene (6 bases). With 5 bases removed from V and 4 bases from J, the gap between germline ends came to 14 bases. This CDR3 is built from 13 residues. Looked up from germline, CDR1 is DFQATT and CDR2 is SNEGSKA (reference sequence).

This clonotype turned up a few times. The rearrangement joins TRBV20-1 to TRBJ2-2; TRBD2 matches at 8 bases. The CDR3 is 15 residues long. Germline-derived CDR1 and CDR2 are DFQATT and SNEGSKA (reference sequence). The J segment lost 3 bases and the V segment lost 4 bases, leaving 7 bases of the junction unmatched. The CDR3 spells CSAKPGGADTGELFF. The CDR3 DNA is TGCAGTGCTAAGCCCGGGGGGGCGGACACCGGGGAGCTGTTTTTT.

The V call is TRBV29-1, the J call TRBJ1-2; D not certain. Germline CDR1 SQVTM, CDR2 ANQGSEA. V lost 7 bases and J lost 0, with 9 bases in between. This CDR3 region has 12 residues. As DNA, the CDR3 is TGCAGCGCCTCGGATTCTAACTATGGCTACACCTTC. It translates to CSASDSNYGYTF.

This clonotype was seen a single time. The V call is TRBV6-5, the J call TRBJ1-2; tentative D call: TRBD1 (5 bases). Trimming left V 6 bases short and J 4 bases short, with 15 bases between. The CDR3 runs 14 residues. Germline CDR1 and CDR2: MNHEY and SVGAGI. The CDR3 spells CASRPVGVVYGYTF. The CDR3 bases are TGTGCCAGCAGACCAGTAGGGGTGGTCTATGGCTACACCTTC.

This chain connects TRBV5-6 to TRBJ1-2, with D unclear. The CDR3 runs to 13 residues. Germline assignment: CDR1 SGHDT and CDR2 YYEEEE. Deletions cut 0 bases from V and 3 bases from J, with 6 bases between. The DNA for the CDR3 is TGTGCCAGCAGCTTGGATAGATACTATGGCTACACCTTC. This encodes CASSLDRYYGYTF.

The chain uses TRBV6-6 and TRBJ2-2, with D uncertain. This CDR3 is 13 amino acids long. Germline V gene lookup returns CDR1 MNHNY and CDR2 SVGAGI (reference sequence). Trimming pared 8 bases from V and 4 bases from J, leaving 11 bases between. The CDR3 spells CASRVLSTGELFF. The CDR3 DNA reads TGTGCCAGCCGGGTTTTATCCACCGGGGAGCTGTTTTTT.

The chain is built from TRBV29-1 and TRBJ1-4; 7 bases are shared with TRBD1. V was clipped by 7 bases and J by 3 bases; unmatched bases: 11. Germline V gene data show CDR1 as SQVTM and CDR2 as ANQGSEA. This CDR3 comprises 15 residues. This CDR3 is CSAQRQGGANEKLFF. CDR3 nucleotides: TGCAGCGCTCAACGACAGGGTGGAGCTAATGAAAAACTGTTTTTT.

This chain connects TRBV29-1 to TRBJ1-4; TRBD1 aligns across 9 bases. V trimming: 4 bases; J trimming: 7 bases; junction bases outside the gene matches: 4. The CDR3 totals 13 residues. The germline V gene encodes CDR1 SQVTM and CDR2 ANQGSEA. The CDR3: CSVGTGAGEKLFF. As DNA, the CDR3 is TGCAGCGTTGGGACAGGGGCCGGTGAAAAACTGTTTTTT.

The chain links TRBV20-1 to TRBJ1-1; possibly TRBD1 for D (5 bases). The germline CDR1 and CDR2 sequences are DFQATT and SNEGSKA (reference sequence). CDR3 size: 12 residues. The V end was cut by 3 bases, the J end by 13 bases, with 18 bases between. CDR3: CSASHNRDQGFF. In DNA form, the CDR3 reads TGCAGTGCTAGTCACAACCGGGACCAGGGTTTCTTT.

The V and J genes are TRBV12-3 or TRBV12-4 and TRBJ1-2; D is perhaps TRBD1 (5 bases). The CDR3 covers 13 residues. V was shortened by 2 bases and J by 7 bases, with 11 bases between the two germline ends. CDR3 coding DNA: TGTGCCAGCAGTTTAAAGGGGTCCGGTGGCTACACCTTC. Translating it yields CASSLKGSGGYTF.

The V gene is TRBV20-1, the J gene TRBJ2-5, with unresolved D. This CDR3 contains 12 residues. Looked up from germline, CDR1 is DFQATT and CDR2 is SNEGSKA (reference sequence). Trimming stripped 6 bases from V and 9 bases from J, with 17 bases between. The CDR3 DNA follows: TGCAGTGCCCCCGATTATAGTGAGGCCCAGTACTTC. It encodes CSAPDYSEAQYF.

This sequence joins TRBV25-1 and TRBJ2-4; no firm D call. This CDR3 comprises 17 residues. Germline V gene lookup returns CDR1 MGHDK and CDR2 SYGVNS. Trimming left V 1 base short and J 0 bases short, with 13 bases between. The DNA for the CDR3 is TGTGCCAGCAGTGAATGGCAGAGCCCTGTAGCCAAAAACATTCAGTACTTC. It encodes CASSEWQSPVAKNIQYF.

CDR3 amino acids: CASSPPLGRHTEAFF. The CDR3 bases are TGTGCCAGCAGTCCCCCATTAGGGCGGCACACTGAAGCTTTCTTT. The chain has TRBV12-3 or TRBV12-4 and TRBJ1-1; D not certain. The CDR3 length is 15 residues. Between the trimmed V and J ends, which lost 5 bases and 3 bases, there was a span of 16 bases.

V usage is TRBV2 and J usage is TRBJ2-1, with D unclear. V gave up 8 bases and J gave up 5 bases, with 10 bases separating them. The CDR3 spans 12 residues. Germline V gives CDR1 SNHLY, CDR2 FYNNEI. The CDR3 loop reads CASSRDHNEQFF. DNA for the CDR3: TGTGCCAGCTCCCGAGACCACAATGAGCAGTTCTTC.

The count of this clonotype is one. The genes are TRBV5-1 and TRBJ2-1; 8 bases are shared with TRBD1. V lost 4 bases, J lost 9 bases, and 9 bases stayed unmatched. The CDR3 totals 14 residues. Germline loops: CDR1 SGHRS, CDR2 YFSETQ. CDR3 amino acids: CASSPGQGNAEQFF. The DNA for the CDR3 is TGCGCCAGCAGCCCCGGACAGGGAAACGCTGAGCAGTTCTTC.